These T cell receptor beta chains were read from a single sample in a study of OX40 agonist ivuxolimab in advanced cancers. The protocol was immunoSEQ multiplex PCR, while the TCRdb copy is restricted to in-frame clones and leaves out a portion. The sample holds 20,000 or so clones, 70% to 90% seen once. The source material was CD4+ or CD8+ T cells sorted from blood, sampled in a trial of the OX40 agonist ivuxolimab. These TCRs come from an adult with an advanced solid tumor such as melanoma, head and neck, liver or kidney cancer. Both conserved end residues are part of each CDR3. D genes are given only for firm matches. Size values are once, few and many counts, or a class for expanded clones, and some rows have none.

d_call,j_call,clone_size,v_call,cdr3_aa,cdr3_nt
TRBD1,TRBJ1-1,-,TRBV5-4,CASSGISGGMEAFF,TGTGCCAGCAGCGGAATTTCAGGGGGGATGGAGGCTTTCTTT
-,TRBJ2-7,few,TRBV4-1,CASSLTASYEQYF,TGCGCCAGCAGCTTGACGGCTAGCTACGAGCAGTACTTC
TRBD2,TRBJ2-7,few,TRBV4-2,CASSQDGPGGQDYEQYF,TGTGCCAGCAGCCAAGATGGGCCGGGAGGGCAGGACTACGAGCAGTACTTC
-,TRBJ1-5,-,TRBV5-6,CASTHRVSNQPQHF,TGTGCCAGCACGCACAGGGTTAGCAATCAGCCCCAGCATTTT
-,TRBJ2-3,-,TRBV7-3,CASSFGNTDTQYF,TGTGCCAGCAGCTTCGGTAACACAGATACGCAGTATTTT
-,TRBJ2-7,-,TRBV28,CASNFAGTEYEQYF,TGTGCCAGCAATTTCGCAGGGACCGAATACGAGCAGTACTTC
TRBD1,TRBJ2-7,medium-sized,TRBV10-3,CATGTGPYEQYF,TGTGCCACCGGGACAGGGCCCTACGAGCAGTACTTC
TRBD1,TRBJ2-7,-,TRBV10-3,CAISDRGSYEQYF,TGTGCCATCAGTGACAGGGGGTCCTACGAGCAGTACTTC
TRBD1,TRBJ2-1,medium-sized,TRBV29-1,CSAERDSSYNEQFF,TGCAGCGCAGAACGGGACAGCTCCTACAATGAGCAGTTCTTC
-,TRBJ2-3,medium-sized,TRBV9,CASSVDPLPSDTQYF,TGTGCCAGCAGCGTAGACCCCCTCCCGTCAGATACGCAGTATTTT